Sequencing of this T cell receptor beta chain was carried out in a study of blood T cell repertoires in COVID-19. The junction had 10 bases not matched to a gene; V was cut back by 8 bases and J by 7 bases. Germline V gene lookup returns CDR1 MNHNY and CDR2 SVGAGI (reference sequence). This CDR3 contains 13 residues. The table came from immunoSEQ multiplex PCR; TCRdb's copy has only in-frame clones and leaves some out. The sample consists of roughly 250,000 clones, about 90% of them appearing once. V usage is TRBV6-6 and J usage is TRBJ2-7, with 8 positions matching TRBD1. Sample: peripheral blood. The source of this sequence is a woman aged 25-40 years with COVID-19, enrolled during active disease. The CDR3, as DNA: TGTGCCAGCTCGTTCAGGGGGCGGCAGGAGCAGTACTTC. It is translated as CASSFRGRQEQYF.